Listed below are T cell receptor beta chains from one sample, sequenced in a study of regulatory T cells in long-lasting Graves disease. A single record per CDR3 protein comes from TCRdb applying MiXCR to the multiplex PCR reads. The sample includes over 350,000 distinct CDR3 sequences, approximately 15% of them seen just once. The data were also submitted as part of a second study, on T cells in Graves' hyperthyroidism and ophthalmopathy.

Specimen: peripheral blood mononuclear cells (PBMCs), collected at new diagnosis, from a patient treated with antithyroid drugs. Every receptor here comes from a woman in her forties or fifties with Graves disease. The CDR3 runs from the conserved cysteine through the conserved F or W. Fields, in order: clone size, D gene, V gene, J gene, CDR3 DNA, CDR3 protein. The D gene is left open where the match is weak. Only some rows state a clone size, as once, few, many or a class for expanded clones.

>many|TRBD1|TRBV13|TRBJ1-1
TGTGCCAGCAGCTTAAGAGGGACAGGGGGCGAAAACACTGAAGCTTTCTTT
CASSLRGTGGENTEAFF
>many|NA|TRBV5-1|TRBJ2-7
TGCGCCAGCAGCTTGGCCGCGGGGGCGGCCGAGCAGTACTTC
CASSLAAGAAEQYF
>NA|TRBD1|TRBV6-1|TRBJ1-6
TGTGCCAGAGAGACCGGGACAGCAAATTCACCCCTCCACTTT
CARETGTANSPLHF
>NA|NA|TRBV9|TRBJ1-1
TGTGCCAGCAGCGTAGCGCAGGGTGGGACTGAAGCTTTCTTT
CASSVAQGGTEAFF
>NA|TRBD2|TRBV7-2|TRBJ2-3
TGTGCCAGCAGCTCGACTAGCGGGAGGGCGGGGGATACGCAGTATTTT
CASSSTSGRAGDTQYF
>many|TRBD1|TRBV20-1|TRBJ2-5
TGCAGTGCCCAGACCGGGACAGGGGGCCGGGAGACCCAGTACTTC
CSAQTGTGGRETQYF
>NA|NA|TRBV9|TRBJ2-7
TGTGCCAGCAGCGTAGATGAGGGTATCTCCTACGAGCAGTACTTC
CASSVDEGISYEQYF
>NA|TRBD2|TRBV7-2|TRBJ2-2
TGTGCCAGCAGCTCCGGACTAGCGCGTTACACCGGGGAGCTGTTTTTT
CASSSGLARYTGELFF
>NA|TRBD1|TRBV6-1|TRBJ1-1
TGTGCCAGCAGAACCACCGGGACAGTGAACACTGAAGCTTTCTTT
CASRTTGTVNTEAFF
>few|TRBD2|TRBV4-1|TRBJ2-3
TGCGCCAGCAGCCATGGGACTAGAGGTGGGACAGATACGCAGTATTTT
CASSHGTRGGTDTQYF
>NA|NA|TRBV3-1|TRBJ2-3
TGTGCCAGCAGCCAAGGAGGAGGACTCACAGATACGCAGTATTTT
CASSQGGGLTDTQYF
>many|TRBD1|TRBV28|TRBJ1-3
TGTGCCAGCAGAACGACAGGGGCTGGAAACACCATATATTTT
CASRTTGAGNTIYF
>many|NA|TRBV28|TRBJ1-2
TGTGCCAGCAGTTCTGCCGGTCAGGGGAACTATGGCTACACCTTC
CASSSAGQGNYGYTF
>many|TRBD2|TRBV27|TRBJ2-7
TGTGCCAGCAGTATCCGGACTAGCGGGAGTTCCGCCTACGAGCAGTACTTC
CASSIRTSGSSAYEQYF
>NA|TRBD2|TRBV4-1|TRBJ2-1
TGCGCCAGCAGCCAAGTACGCGGGAGCTCCTACAATGAGCAGTTCTTC
CASSQVRGSSYNEQFF
>many|NA|TRBV7-8|TRBJ2-1
TGTGCCAGCAGCTTAGAAGGGGGTCAGGATCGGGCGTACAATGAGCAGTTCTTC
CASSLEGGQDRAYNEQFF
>few|NA|TRBV20-1|TRBJ1-1
TGCAGTGCTAGCAAGAACACTGAAGCTTTCTTT
CSASKNTEAFF
>few|NA|TRBV3-1|TRBJ2-7
TGTGCCAGCAGCCTCCGGGACACTGCCTCCTACGAGCAGTACTTC
CASSLRDTASYEQYF
>NA|TRBD2|TRBV11-2|TRBJ2-1
TGTGCCAGCAGCCCGACTCTAGCGGACTACAATGAGCAGTTCTTC
CASSPTLADYNEQFF
>few|TRBD2|TRBV6-2/TRBV6-3|TRBJ2-7
TGTGCCAGCAGTTACTCTGGACTAGCGGGGACCTACGAGCAGTACTTC
CASSYSGLAGTYEQYF
>NA|NA|TRBV30|TRBJ1-5
TGTGCCTGTTCCGGGACGGATAATCAGCCCCAGCATTTT
CACSGTDNQPQHF
>many|TRBD1|TRBV6-2/TRBV6-3|TRBJ2-3
TGTGCCAGCAGTTACTCGGGACAGGGGTTAGATACGCAGTATTTT
CASSYSGQGLDTQYF
>many|TRBD1|TRBV11-2|TRBJ1-2
TGTGCCAGCAGCCACACAGGGGGCATAGCTAACTATGGCTACACCTTC
CASSHTGGIANYGYTF
>NA|TRBD2|TRBV6-9|TRBJ2-7
TGTGCCAGCGGTTACCTCAAGCGGGAGGGACTATCCTACGAGCAGTACTTC
CASGYLKREGLSYEQYF
>many|TRBD2|TRBV2|TRBJ2-5
TGTGCCAGCAGTGAAGGGCTCAGACTAGCGGGAGAAGAGACCCAGTACTTC
CASSEGLRLAGEETQYF
>NA|TRBD1|TRBV19|TRBJ2-1
TGTGCCAGTTCGGGACAGAGCTACAATGAGCAGTTCTTC
CASSGQSYNEQFF
>many|TRBD2|TRBV12-3/TRBV12-4|TRBJ2-1
TGTGCCAGCAGTTTAAACGGGTGGGGGCTAGCGGGAGACAATGAGCAGTTCTTC
CASSLNGWGLAGDNEQFF
>few|NA|TRBV6-1|TRBJ2-1
TGTGCCAGCGGGGGGGCGACTTCGGTGTACAATGAGCAGTTCTTC
CASGGATSVYNEQFF